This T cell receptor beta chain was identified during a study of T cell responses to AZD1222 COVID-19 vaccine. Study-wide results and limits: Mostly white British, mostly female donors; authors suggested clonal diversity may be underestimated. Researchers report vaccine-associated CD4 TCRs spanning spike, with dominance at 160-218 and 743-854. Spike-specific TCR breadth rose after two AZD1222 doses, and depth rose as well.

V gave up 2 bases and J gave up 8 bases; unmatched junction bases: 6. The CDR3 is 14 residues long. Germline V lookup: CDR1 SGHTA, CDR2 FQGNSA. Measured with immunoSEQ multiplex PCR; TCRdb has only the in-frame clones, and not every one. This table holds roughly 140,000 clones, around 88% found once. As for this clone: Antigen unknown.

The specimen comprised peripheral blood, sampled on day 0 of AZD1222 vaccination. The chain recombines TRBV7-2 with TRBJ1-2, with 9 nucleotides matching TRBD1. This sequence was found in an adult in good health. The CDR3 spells CASSLIGQGRGYTF. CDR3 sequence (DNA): TGTGCCAGCAGCTTAATTGGACAGGGGAGAGGCTACACCTTC.